This T cell receptor beta chain was identified during a study of PD-1 blockade in classical Hodgkin lymphoma. The data were produced by immunoSEQ multiplex PCR, yet TCRdb's version contains in-frame clones alone and is incomplete. This sample has 40,000 to 60,000 clones, with just under 75% found just once. Regarding this clone: What it binds is not known.

V dropped 6 bases and J dropped 7; count of bases not matched to a gene: 12. The CDR3 extends over 15 amino acids. Germline-derived CDR1 and CDR2 are MNHEY and SVGAGI. Whole-study findings and limits: Initiation of nivolumab under 1 year after ASCT led to exclusion of patients. Repertoire difference causes, possibly disease activity or prior therapy, remain undefined. Complete responders matched newly diagnosed patients in baseline diversity.

Every single patient, without exception, relapsed after autologous stem cell transplantation, and brentuximab vedotin exposure varied. Complete response, partial response or progressive disease constituted the best response categories observed. The chain joins TRBV6-5 to TRBJ2-7, with 10 positions matching TRBD2. Sequencing used peripheral blood mononuclear cells (PBMCs), obtained before the second cycle of nivolumab. The origin of this receptor is a human donor with classical Hodgkin lymphoma. CDR3 coding DNA: TGTGCCAGCAGAATACGGGCTAGCGGGAGTGATGAGCAGTACTTC. It yields the protein CASRIRASGSDEQYF.